These T cell receptor beta chains were read from a single sample in a study of cytomegalovirus exposure and HLA in healthy donors. The table came from immunoSEQ multiplex PCR; TCRdb's copy has only in-frame clones and leaves some out. The sample gives about 200,000 clones, 82% of which show up once; 2.7% is in the top ten. The sequenced material came from PBMCs. These receptors were taken from a woman between 40 and 50 years old in good health and CMV-seronegative. The CDR3 runs from the conserved cysteine through the conserved F or W. D genes are given only for firm matches. For some rows the clone size is stated as once, few or many, or as a class when expanded; others skip it.

V: TRBV7-6
J: TRBJ1-4
size: -
D: TRBD1
length: 14
CDR3: CASERGQGSEKLFF
DNA: TGTGCCAGCGAAAGGGGACAGGGAAGCGAAAAACTGTTTTTT

V: TRBV7-2
J: TRBJ1-1
size: -
D: -
length: 14
CDR3: CASSLGLRNTEAFF
DNA: TGTGCCAGCAGCTTAGGTCTCCGGAACACTGAAGCTTTCTTT

V: TRBV7-8
J: TRBJ1-2
size: -
D: TRBD1
length: 16
CDR3: CASSSPRGRDTGGYTF
DNA: TGTGCCAGCAGCTCCCCCAGGGGGCGGGACACAGGGGGCTACACCTTC

V: TRBV5-6
J: TRBJ2-6
size: -
D: -
length: 14
CDR3: CASSPTPGANVLTF
DNA: TGTGCCAGCAGCCCGACTCCAGGGGCCAACGTCCTGACTTTC

V: TRBV30
J: TRBJ1-5
size: -
D: TRBD1
length: 19
CDR3: CAWSVQRPGGLMSNQPQHF
DNA: TGTGCCTGGAGTGTACAAAGGCCAGGGGGACTGATGAGCAATCAGCCCCAGCATTTT

V: TRBV5-4
J: TRBJ2-1
size: -
D: TRBD2
length: 18
CDR3: CASSPILTSGDKYNEQFF
DNA: TGTGCCAGCAGCCCAATTTTGACTAGCGGGGATAAATACAATGAGCAGTTCTTC

V: TRBV11-2
J: TRBJ1-2
size: -
D: TRBD1
length: 13
CDR3: CASSRDRAGGYTF
DNA: TGTGCCAGCAGCCGCGACAGGGCGGGCGGCTACACCTTC

V: TRBV27
J: TRBJ2-7
size: -
D: TRBD1
length: 15
CDR3: CASRPAEDRGPEQYF
DNA: TGTGCCAGCAGGCCCGCGGAGGACAGGGGGCCCGAGCAGTACTTC

V: TRBV5-1
J: TRBJ1-4
size: -
D: -
length: 14
CDR3: CASSLGSTNEKLFF
DNA: TGCGCCAGCAGCTTAGGAAGTACTAACGAAAAACTGTTTTTT

V: TRBV28
J: TRBJ1-5
size: -
D: -
length: 15
CDR3: CASSPQGVSNQPQHF
DNA: TGTGCCAGCAGTCCACAGGGTGTAAGCAATCAGCCCCAGCATTTT

V: TRBV6-5
J: TRBJ2-3
size: -
D: -
length: 14
CDR3: CASRLRFGEDTQYF
DNA: TGTGCCAGCCGCCTGAGGTTCGGGGAGGATACGCAGTATTTT

V: TRBV5-1
J: TRBJ1-1
size: -
D: -
length: 15
CDR3: CASSSSLDRGTEAFF
DNA: TGCGCCAGCAGCTCGTCATTAGACAGAGGCACTGAAGCTTTCTTT

V: TRBV9
J: TRBJ2-3
size: -
D: TRBD1
length: 16
CDR3: CASSPRTGGSGDTQYF
DNA: TGTGCCAGCAGCCCCCGGACAGGGGGTTCGGGAGATACGCAGTATTTT

V: TRBV6-1
J: TRBJ1-5
size: once
D: -
length: 17
CDR3: CASSEGAVISGNQPQHF
DNA: TGTGCCAGCAGTGAAGGGGCAGTCATCTCGGGCAATCAGCCCCAGCATTTT

V: TRBV28
J: TRBJ1-3
size: -
D: TRBD1
length: 15
CDR3: CASTGTVGSGNTIYF
DNA: TGTGCCAGCACCGGGACAGTAGGGTCTGGAAACACCATATATTTT

V: TRBV9
J: TRBJ2-1
size: -
D: TRBD2
length: 15
CDR3: CASSVVAGFYNEQFF
DNA: TGTGCCAGCAGCGTAGTAGCGGGTTTCTACAATGAGCAGTTCTTC

V: TRBV19
J: TRBJ1-4
size: -
D: TRBD1
length: 15
CDR3: CASSSTGGKGDKLFF
DNA: TGTGCCAGTAGTAGTACAGGGGGCAAAGGTGACAAACTGTTTTTT

V: TRBV7-8
J: TRBJ2-7
size: once
D: -
length: 12
CDR3: CASSLGSYEQYF
DNA: TGTGCCAGCAGCTTAGGCTCCTACGAGCAGTACTTC

V: TRBV7-2
J: TRBJ2-2
size: -
D: TRBD2
length: 16
CDR3: CASSLALGLAIGELFF
DNA: TGTGCCAGCAGCTTAGCGTTGGGACTAGCAATCGGGGAGCTGTTTTTT

V: TRBV4-1
J: TRBJ1-4
size: few
D: -
length: 14
CDR3: CASSRPVGNEKLFF
DNA: TGCGCCAGCAGCCGGCCAGTCGGGAATGAAAAACTGTTTTTT

V: TRBV6-1
J: TRBJ2-3
size: -
D: -
length: 14
CDR3: CASSEVISTDTQYF
DNA: TGTGCCAGCAGTGAAGTAATAAGCACAGATACGCAGTATTTT

V: TRBV5-1
J: TRBJ2-7
size: -
D: TRBD1
length: 15
CDR3: CASSLGTGRSYEQYF
DNA: TGCGCCAGCAGCTTGGGGACAGGGCGATCCTACGAGCAGTACTTC

V: TRBV6-1
J: TRBJ2-7
size: -
D: -
length: 14
CDR3: CASSDLISFYEQYF
DNA: TGTGCCAGCAGTGATTTGATTAGCTTCTACGAGCAGTACTTC

V: TRBV7-9
J: TRBJ2-7
size: -
D: -
length: 16
CDR3: CASSSSLAHHIYEQYF
DNA: TGTGCCAGCAGCTCTAGCTTAGCACACCATATCTACGAGCAGTACTTC

V: TRBV5-8
J: TRBJ1-5
size: -
D: TRBD1
length: 17
CDR3: CASSLRQGGSINQPQHF
DNA: TGTGCCAGCAGCTTAAGACAGGGTGGGTCGATCAATCAGCCCCAGCATTTT

V: TRBV6-5
J: TRBJ2-7
size: -
D: TRBD2
length: 16
CDR3: CASSYSSSGSSYEQYF
DNA: TGTGCCAGCAGTTACTCTTCTAGCGGGAGCTCCTACGAGCAGTACTTC

V: TRBV5-8
J: TRBJ1-5
size: -
D: -
length: 16
CDR3: CASSLASFPSNQPQHF
DNA: TGTGCCAGCAGCTTGGCCTCGTTTCCTAGCAATCAGCCCCAGCATTTT

V: TRBV5-1
J: TRBJ1-2
size: -
D: -
length: 14
CDR3: CASSLDRINYGYTF
DNA: TGCGCCAGCAGCTTGGACAGAATCAACTATGGCTACACCTTC

V: TRBV5-1
J: TRBJ1-4
size: -
D: -
length: 14
CDR3: CASSNGATNEKLFF
DNA: TGCGCCAGCAGCAACGGGGCAACTAATGAAAAACTGTTTTTT

V: TRBV2
J: TRBJ1-3
size: -
D: -
length: 12
CDR3: CASELSGNTIYF
DNA: TGTGCCAGCGAGTTATCAGGAAACACCATATATTTT

V: TRBV6-5
J: TRBJ2-1
size: -
D: -
length: 12
CDR3: CASSAVNNEQFF
DNA: TGTGCCAGCAGTGCGGTAAACAATGAGCAGTTCTTC

V: TRBV25-1
J: TRBJ2-3
size: few
D: TRBD1
length: 18
CDR3: CASSEYYPTGVNTDTQYF
DNA: TGTGCCAGCAGTGAATACTACCCGACAGGGGTAAATACAGATACGCAGTATTTT

V: TRBV28
J: TRBJ2-1
size: -
D: TRBD2
length: 15
CDR3: CASTLSAGGYNEQFF
DNA: TGTGCCAGCACCCTATCTGCGGGAGGCTACAATGAGCAGTTCTTC

V: TRBV7-2
J: TRBJ2-7
size: -
D: TRBD2
length: 14
CDR3: CASSLGLAGSEQYF
DNA: TGTGCCAGCAGCCTTGGACTAGCGGGATCCGAGCAGTACTTC

V: TRBV5-4
J: TRBJ2-3
size: -
D: -
length: 13
CDR3: CASTPRPSDRQYF
DNA: TGTGCCAGCACCCCCCGCCCGAGTGATAGACAGTATTTT

V: TRBV9
J: TRBJ1-1
size: -
D: -
length: 16
CDR3: CASSVGLVGDTTEAFF
DNA: TGTGCCAGCAGCGTAGGGTTGGTTGGGGACACAACTGAAGCTTTCTTT